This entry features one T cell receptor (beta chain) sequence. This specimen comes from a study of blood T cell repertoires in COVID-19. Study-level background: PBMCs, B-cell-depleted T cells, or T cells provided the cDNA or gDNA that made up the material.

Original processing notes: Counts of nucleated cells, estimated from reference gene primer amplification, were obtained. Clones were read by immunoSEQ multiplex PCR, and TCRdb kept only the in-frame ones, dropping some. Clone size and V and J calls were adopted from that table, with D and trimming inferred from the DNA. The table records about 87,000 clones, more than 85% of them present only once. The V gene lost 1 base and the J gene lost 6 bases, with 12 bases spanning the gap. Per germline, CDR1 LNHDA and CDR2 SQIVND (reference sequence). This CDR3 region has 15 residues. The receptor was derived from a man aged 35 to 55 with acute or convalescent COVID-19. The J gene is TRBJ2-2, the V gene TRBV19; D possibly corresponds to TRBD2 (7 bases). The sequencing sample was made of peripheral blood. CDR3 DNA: TGTGCCAGTAGTATAGGAGGGGGGGCCTCCGGGGAGCTGTTTTTT. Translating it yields CASSIGGGASGELFF.